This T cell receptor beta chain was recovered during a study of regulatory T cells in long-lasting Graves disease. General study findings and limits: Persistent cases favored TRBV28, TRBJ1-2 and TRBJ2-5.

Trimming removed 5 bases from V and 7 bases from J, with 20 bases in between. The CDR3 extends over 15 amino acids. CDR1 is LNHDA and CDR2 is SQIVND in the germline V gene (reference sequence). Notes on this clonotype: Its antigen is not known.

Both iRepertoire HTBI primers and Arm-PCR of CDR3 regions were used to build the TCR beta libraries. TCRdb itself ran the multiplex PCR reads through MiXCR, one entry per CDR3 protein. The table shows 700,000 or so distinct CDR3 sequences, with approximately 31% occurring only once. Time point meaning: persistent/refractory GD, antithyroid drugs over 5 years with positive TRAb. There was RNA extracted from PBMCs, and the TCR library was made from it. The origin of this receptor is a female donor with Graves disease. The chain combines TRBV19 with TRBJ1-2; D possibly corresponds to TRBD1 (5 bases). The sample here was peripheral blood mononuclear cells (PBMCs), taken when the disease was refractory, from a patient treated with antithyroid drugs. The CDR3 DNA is TGTGCCAGTAGTCCCGGAGGAGGAATGCAGGGTGGCTACACCTTC. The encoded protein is CASSPGGGMQGGYTF.